This entry is about one T cell receptor beta chain. Its antigen remains undetermined. No base quality values were provided; no much bigger clone lies one nucleotide off. The sample originates from a study of blood T cell repertoires in COVID-19 (dated by TCRdb to 2018 to 2021). The study in broad terms: Samples from collaborators originated in the United States, Italy and Spain and spanned both the acute and convalescent phases of COVID-19. A de-identified subject ID, COVID-19 status, age in years and sex were almost always included in the sample metadata. A freely available public database, intended as a resource for researchers studying the immune response to SARS-CoV-2, is where the repertoires were released. The prospective study material was composed of cDNA or gDNA derived from T cells, B-cell-depleted T cells, or PBMCs. Subjects who had been exposed to COVID-19, were actively infected with it, or had recovered from it provided the deeply sampled blood TCRbeta repertoires that made up the dataset. Samples came from the ongoing ImmuneRACE study (first 160 participants) plus 1,254 subjects from 6 global collaborators. Where available, HLA class I and class II types were taken from metadata supplied by the sample provider and were not determined by assay-based typing. What the authors observed across the whole study: The quantity of clinical and demographic metadata differed by source and by participant and was supplied without curation.

Each collaborating institution followed its own protocols to collect whole blood in K2EDTA tubes. Collaborator samples were shipped for TCRbeta analysis as frozen whole blood, isolated PBMCs, or DNA extracted from either sample type. Including cysteine and phenylalanine, the CDR3 has 13 amino acids. The entry retains the CDR3 DNA only, 39 bases that are in frame from base 1. For CDR1 and CDR2, the germline V gene lists KGHSH and LQKENI. Between the V and J ends, shortened by 2 bases and 4 bases respectively, the junction contains 7 bases. TCRbeta CDR3 regions were amplified from genomic DNA using the immunoSEQ Assay, a bias-controlled multiplex PCR. Per the authors' processing: Within the assay, amplification of reference gene primers was used to estimate how many nucleated cells each sample contained. To quantify the absolute abundance of each unique TCRbeta CDR3 rearrangement, sequence reads were collapsed and filtered. For each sample, productive Simpson clonality was calculated as the square root of Simpson's diversity index over productive rearrangements. TCRdb took over this immuneACCESS table, retaining in-frame rearrangements with V and J assigned. Such tables are incomplete; in checked studies, under half of the missing clones stem from an unresolved V gene, and the remainder is unexplained. D and trimming come from the DNA, and the V and J calls and clone size come from that table. Within this sample are about 240,000 clones, with approximately 80% of them counted one time only. Together, the top ten hold around 6.4% of the sample.

This clonotype originated in a woman aged 60-75 years with active or convalescent COVID-19. Here the chain combines TRBV18 and TRBJ2-3; the D gene is possibly TRBD1, with 5 bases matching. What was sequenced was peripheral blood. The DNA sequence follows: TGTGCCAGCTCACCAGGGGCTGCAGATACGCAGTATTTT. This translates into CASSPGAADTQYF.